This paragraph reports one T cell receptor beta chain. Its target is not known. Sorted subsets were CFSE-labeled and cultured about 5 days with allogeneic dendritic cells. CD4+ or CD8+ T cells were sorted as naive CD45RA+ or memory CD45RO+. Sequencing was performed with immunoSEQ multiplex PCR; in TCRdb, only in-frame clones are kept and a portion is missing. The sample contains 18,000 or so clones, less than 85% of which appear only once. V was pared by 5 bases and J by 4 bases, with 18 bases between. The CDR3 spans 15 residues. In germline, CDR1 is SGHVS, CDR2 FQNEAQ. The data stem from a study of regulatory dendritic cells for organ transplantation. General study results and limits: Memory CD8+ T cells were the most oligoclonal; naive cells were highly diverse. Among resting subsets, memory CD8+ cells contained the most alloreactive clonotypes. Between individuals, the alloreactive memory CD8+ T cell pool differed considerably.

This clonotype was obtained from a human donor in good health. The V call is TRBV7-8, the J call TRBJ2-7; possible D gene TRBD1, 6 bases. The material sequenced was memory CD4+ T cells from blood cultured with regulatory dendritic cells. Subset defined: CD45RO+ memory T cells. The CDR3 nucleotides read TGTGCCAGCAGCATCAACCCCCCGACAGGATACGAGCAGTACTTC. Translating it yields CASSINPPTGYEQYF.